This is a list of T cell receptor beta chains from one sample in a study of cytomegalovirus exposure and HLA in healthy donors. Clones were read by immunoSEQ multiplex PCR, and TCRdb kept only the in-frame ones, dropping some. Altogether 150,000 to 200,000 clones are present, about three quarters being singletons, with the ten largest covering about 1.1%. The sample taken for sequencing was PBMCs. Every receptor here comes from a woman between 35 and 50 years old in good health and CMV-seronegative. Both conserved end residues are part of each CDR3. The order of the fields is J gene, V gene, clone size, D gene, CDR3 protein, CDR3 DNA. The D gene is left open where the match is weak. The size entry is marked missing in some rows and otherwise reads once, few, many or a size class.

J gene: TRBJ2-1; V gene: TRBV7-8; clone size: NA; D gene: NA; CDR3 protein: CASSSSSGGDEQFF; CDR3 DNA: TGTGCCAGCAGCTCTAGCTCGGGGGGCGATGAGCAGTTCTTC
J gene: TRBJ1-2; V gene: TRBV30; clone size: NA; D gene: TRBD1; CDR3 protein: CAWSVNRGLGYTF; CDR3 DNA: TGTGCCTGGAGTGTGAACAGGGGGCTAGGCTACACCTTC
J gene: TRBJ2-5; V gene: TRBV19; clone size: NA; D gene: NA; CDR3 protein: CASSIDLEQETQYF; CDR3 DNA: TGTGCCAGTAGTATAGACTTGGAGCAAGAGACCCAGTACTTC
J gene: TRBJ1-4; V gene: TRBV2; clone size: once; D gene: NA; CDR3 protein: CASRTTLEGTNNEKLFF; CDR3 DNA: TGTGCCAGCAGGACTACCCTGGAGGGCACTAATAATGAAAAACTGTTTTTT
J gene: TRBJ1-2; V gene: TRBV4-3; clone size: NA; D gene: NA; CDR3 protein: CASSQELRQINYGYTF; CDR3 DNA: TGCGCCAGCAGCCAAGAATTAAGACAGATCAACTATGGCTACACCTTC
J gene: TRBJ2-7; V gene: TRBV29-1; clone size: NA; D gene: NA; CDR3 protein: CSVRETGGYEQYF; CDR3 DNA: TGCAGCGTTCGAGAGACAGGAGGCTACGAGCAGTACTTC
J gene: TRBJ1-2; V gene: TRBV2; clone size: few; D gene: NA; CDR3 protein: CASSDRVQMNYGYTF; CDR3 DNA: TGTGCCAGCAGTGACAGGGTTCAGATGAACTATGGCTACACCTTC
J gene: TRBJ1-1; V gene: TRBV12-5; clone size: NA; D gene: NA; CDR3 protein: CASGYQGRAFF; CDR3 DNA: TGTGCTAGTGGTTACCAGGGGAGAGCTTTCTTT
J gene: TRBJ1-3; V gene: TRBV5-1; clone size: NA; D gene: NA; CDR3 protein: CASSFDGRDGNTIYF; CDR3 DNA: TGCGCCAGCAGCTTTGACGGCAGGGATGGAAACACCATATATTTT
J gene: TRBJ2-1; V gene: TRBV27; clone size: NA; D gene: TRBD2; CDR3 protein: CASSLSGSSYNEQFF; CDR3 DNA: TGTGCCAGCAGCCTTAGCGGGAGCTCCTACAATGAGCAGTTCTTC
J gene: TRBJ2-7; V gene: TRBV4-1; clone size: NA; D gene: NA; CDR3 protein: CASSPRDSSYEQYF; CDR3 DNA: TGCGCCAGCAGCCCCCGGGACTCTTCCTACGAGCAGTACTTC
J gene: TRBJ2-7; V gene: TRBV19; clone size: NA; D gene: TRBD1; CDR3 protein: CASRPNSGTGTVLGQYF; CDR3 DNA: TGTGCCAGTAGACCCAATTCCGGGACAGGGACCGTATTAGGGCAGTACTTC
J gene: TRBJ2-6; V gene: TRBV18; clone size: NA; D gene: NA; CDR3 protein: CASSPFGSAGANVLTF; CDR3 DNA: TGTGCCAGCTCACCGTTCGGGAGCGCTGGGGCCAACGTCCTGACTTTC
J gene: TRBJ1-1; V gene: TRBV10-3; clone size: NA; D gene: TRBD1; CDR3 protein: CAIRGDSRNTEAFF; CDR3 DNA: TGTGCCATCAGGGGGGACAGCAGGAACACTGAAGCTTTCTTT
J gene: TRBJ1-1; V gene: TRBV7-2; clone size: once; D gene: NA; CDR3 protein: CASSFGRNTEAFF; CDR3 DNA: TGTGCCAGCAGCTTTGGCCGGAACACTGAAGCTTTCTTT
J gene: TRBJ2-7; V gene: TRBV29-1; clone size: NA; D gene: NA; CDR3 protein: CSVEDRGTSYEQYF; CDR3 DNA: TGCAGCGTTGAAGACCGCGGGACCTCCTACGAGCAGTACTTC
J gene: TRBJ1-1; V gene: TRBV5-1; clone size: NA; D gene: NA; CDR3 protein: CASSFSGGFDEAFF; CDR3 DNA: TGCGCCAGCAGCTTTTCGGGGGGATTTGATGAAGCTTTCTTT
J gene: TRBJ2-1; V gene: TRBV18; clone size: NA; D gene: NA; CDR3 protein: CASSPALASEQFF; CDR3 DNA: TGTGCCAGCTCACCGGCCCTAGCGTCTGAGCAGTTCTTC
J gene: TRBJ2-7; V gene: TRBV10-3; clone size: NA; D gene: NA; CDR3 protein: CAISESIGISYEQYF; CDR3 DNA: TGTGCCATCAGTGAGTCAATCGGGATAAGCTACGAGCAGTACTTC
J gene: TRBJ1-5; V gene: TRBV7-2; clone size: NA; D gene: NA; CDR3 protein: CASSFGQNQPQHF; CDR3 DNA: TGTGCCAGCAGCTTCGGACAGAATCAGCCCCAGCATTTT
J gene: TRBJ2-6; V gene: TRBV7-9; clone size: few; D gene: NA; CDR3 protein: CASSSRGGGGPRANVLTF; CDR3 DNA: TGTGCCAGCAGCTCCCGAGGGGGCGGGGGGCCGAGGGCCAACGTCCTGACTTTC
J gene: TRBJ2-5; V gene: TRBV6-1; clone size: NA; D gene: TRBD2; CDR3 protein: CASSALGVAGGETQYF; CDR3 DNA: TGTGCCAGCAGTGCCTTGGGGGTAGCGGGAGGTGAGACCCAGTACTTC
J gene: TRBJ2-3; V gene: TRBV5-4; clone size: NA; D gene: TRBD2; CDR3 protein: CASRQNTGGKDTQYF; CDR3 DNA: TGTGCCAGCAGACAAAATACGGGAGGGAAAGATACGCAGTATTTT
J gene: TRBJ1-5; V gene: TRBV18; clone size: NA; D gene: NA; CDR3 protein: CASSQVDSNQPQHF; CDR3 DNA: TGTGCCAGCTCTCAGGTCGATAGCAATCAGCCCCAGCATTTT
J gene: TRBJ2-1; V gene: TRBV4-3; clone size: NA; D gene: TRBD2; CDR3 protein: CASSQTSGDSYNEQFF; CDR3 DNA: TGCGCCAGCAGCCAGACTAGCGGGGACTCCTACAATGAGCAGTTCTTC
J gene: TRBJ2-1; V gene: TRBV11-3; clone size: few; D gene: TRBD2; CDR3 protein: CASSALAGVEQFF; CDR3 DNA: TGTGCCAGCAGCGCCCTAGCGGGAGTTGAGCAGTTCTTC
J gene: TRBJ1-1; V gene: TRBV7-2; clone size: NA; D gene: NA; CDR3 protein: CASSLDRVNTEAFF; CDR3 DNA: TGTGCCAGCAGCTTAGATCGCGTGAACACTGAAGCTTTCTTT
J gene: TRBJ1-2; V gene: TRBV27; clone size: NA; D gene: TRBD1; CDR3 protein: CASSSPLAGQGLYGYTF; CDR3 DNA: TGTGCCAGCAGTTCCCCCCTGGCCGGACAGGGCCTTTACGGCTACACCTTC
J gene: TRBJ2-3; V gene: TRBV4-2; clone size: NA; D gene: NA; CDR3 protein: CASSQEAGRITDTQYF; CDR3 DNA: TGTGCCAGCAGCCAAGAGGCGGGCCGAATAACAGATACGCAGTATTTT
J gene: TRBJ1-1; V gene: TRBV18; clone size: once; D gene: NA; CDR3 protein: CASSPYGGNTEAFF; CDR3 DNA: TGTGCCAGCTCACCATACGGGGGGAACACTGAAGCTTTCTTT
J gene: TRBJ1-5; V gene: TRBV7-2; clone size: NA; D gene: TRBD1; CDR3 protein: CASSSRDRGGRADSQPQHF; CDR3 DNA: TGTGCCAGCAGCTCCCGGGACAGGGGAGGGAGGGCGGACTCTCAGCCCCAGCATTTT
J gene: TRBJ2-5; V gene: TRBV14; clone size: NA; D gene: NA; CDR3 protein: CASSQQFQETQYF; CDR3 DNA: TGTGCCAGCAGCCAACAATTCCAAGAGACCCAGTACTTC
J gene: TRBJ1-1; V gene: TRBV27; clone size: NA; D gene: NA; CDR3 protein: CASSPSVNTEAFF; CDR3 DNA: TGTGCCAGCAGTCCCTCGGTGAACACTGAAGCTTTCTTT
J gene: TRBJ2-7; V gene: TRBV6-1; clone size: NA; D gene: TRBD1; CDR3 protein: CASEFDRAHEQYF; CDR3 DNA: TGTGCCAGCGAGTTCGACAGGGCCCACGAGCAGTACTTC
J gene: TRBJ2-1; V gene: TRBV9; clone size: NA; D gene: NA; CDR3 protein: CASSAGGGTGAHNEQFF; CDR3 DNA: TGTGCCAGCAGCGCGGGGGGAGGGACAGGTGCCCACAATGAGCAGTTCTTC
J gene: TRBJ1-1; V gene: TRBV28; clone size: NA; D gene: NA; CDR3 protein: CASSLNGAGEAFF; CDR3 DNA: TGTGCCAGCAGTTTAAATGGGGCCGGTGAAGCTTTCTTT
J gene: TRBJ2-5; V gene: TRBV27; clone size: NA; D gene: TRBD2; CDR3 protein: CASSYSGRVRETQYF; CDR3 DNA: TGTGCCAGCAGCTATAGCGGGAGGGTGCGGGAGACCCAGTACTTC
J gene: TRBJ1-2; V gene: TRBV15; clone size: NA; D gene: NA; CDR3 protein: CATSIEAFYGYTF; CDR3 DNA: TGTGCCACCAGCATAGAGGCCTTCTATGGCTACACCTTC
J gene: TRBJ1-1; V gene: TRBV30; clone size: once; D gene: TRBD1; CDR3 protein: CAWARDRLNTEAFF; CDR3 DNA: TGTGCCTGGGCCCGGGACAGACTGAACACTGAAGCTTTCTTT
J gene: TRBJ2-7; V gene: TRBV2; clone size: NA; D gene: NA; CDR3 protein: CASSGDTYEQYF; CDR3 DNA: TGTGCCAGCAGCGGGGACACCTACGAGCAGTACTTC
J gene: TRBJ1-5; V gene: TRBV7-6; clone size: NA; D gene: NA; CDR3 protein: CASSLGPGGNNQPQHF; CDR3 DNA: TGTGCCAGCAGCTTAGGTCCAGGAGGGAACAATCAGCCCCAGCATTTT
J gene: TRBJ2-1; V gene: TRBV30; clone size: NA; D gene: TRBD2; CDR3 protein: CAWSLGGSGNEQFF; CDR3 DNA: TGTGCCTGGAGTCTTGGCGGGAGTGGGAATGAGCAGTTCTTC
J gene: TRBJ2-5; V gene: TRBV11-3; clone size: NA; D gene: NA; CDR3 protein: CASIRGWGETQYF; CDR3 DNA: TGTGCCAGCATCAGAGGGTGGGGAGAGACCCAGTACTTC
J gene: TRBJ1-1; V gene: TRBV7-3; clone size: NA; D gene: NA; CDR3 protein: CASSPNLAGEAFF; CDR3 DNA: TGTGCCAGCAGCCCAAACCTAGCGGGAGAAGCTTTCTTT
J gene: TRBJ2-3; V gene: TRBV9; clone size: once; D gene: TRBD2; CDR3 protein: CASSVSGTSVADTQYF; CDR3 DNA: TGTGCCAGCAGCGTCTCCGGGACTAGTGTTGCAGATACGCAGTATTTT
J gene: TRBJ1-1; V gene: TRBV11-3; clone size: NA; D gene: NA; CDR3 protein: CASSFRRQAFF; CDR3 DNA: TGTGCCAGCAGCTTCCGGAGGCAAGCTTTCTTT
J gene: TRBJ1-1; V gene: TRBV5-1; clone size: NA; D gene: TRBD1; CDR3 protein: CASSWTGEGSAEAFF; CDR3 DNA: TGCGCCAGCAGCTGGACAGGGGAAGGTTCCGCTGAAGCTTTCTTT
J gene: TRBJ2-1; V gene: TRBV4-3; clone size: few; D gene: NA; CDR3 protein: CASSQWAQGYNEQFF; CDR3 DNA: TGCGCCAGCAGCCAGTGGGCGCAGGGCTACAATGAGCAGTTCTTC
J gene: TRBJ1-1; V gene: TRBV19; clone size: few; D gene: NA; CDR3 protein: CASSRVLNTEAFF; CDR3 DNA: TGTGCCAGTAGTCGGGTTTTGAACACTGAAGCTTTCTTT
J gene: TRBJ1-5; V gene: TRBV23-1; clone size: NA; D gene: TRBD1; CDR3 protein: CASSQSVGTGTVDQPQHF; CDR3 DNA: TGCGCCAGCAGTCAATCGGTGGGGACAGGGACGGTGGATCAGCCCCAGCATTTT
J gene: TRBJ2-3; V gene: TRBV7-3; clone size: NA; D gene: TRBD2; CDR3 protein: CASSLRGGTNTDTQYF; CDR3 DNA: TGTGCCAGCAGCTTAAGGGGGGGGACTAACACAGATACGCAGTATTTT
J gene: TRBJ2-7; V gene: TRBV27; clone size: few; D gene: NA; CDR3 protein: CASSSWTSGVYEQYF; CDR3 DNA: TGTGCCAGCAGTTCCTGGACCTCCGGGGTATACGAGCAGTACTTC
J gene: TRBJ1-2; V gene: TRBV30; clone size: NA; D gene: NA; CDR3 protein: CAWSLGLRNYGYTF; CDR3 DNA: TGTGCCTGGAGTCTGGGACTCCGTAACTATGGCTACACCTTC
J gene: TRBJ1-1; V gene: TRBV7-2; clone size: NA; D gene: TRBD1; CDR3 protein: CASSFGQGDTEAFF; CDR3 DNA: TGTGCCAGCAGCTTTGGACAGGGGGACACTGAAGCTTTCTTT